This TCR beta chain was sequenced for a study of blood T cell repertoires in COVID-19. About the research overall: COVID-19 samples, acute and convalescent, were from the United States, Italy and Spain.

Germline CDR1 is SGHVS and CDR2 is FNYEAQ. The ends lost 1 base at V and 0 bases at J; junction bases unmatched: 11. CDR3 size: 18 residues. The authors' processing: Estimation of nucleated cell counts was performed using reference gene primer amplification. The assay was immunoSEQ multiplex PCR, and TCRdb's table has in-frame clones only and misses some. V, J and clone size reflect that table, while D and trimming were determined from the DNA. The sample carries under 250,000 clones, approximately 91% recorded once. This clonotype originated in a man between 40 and 49 years old with acute or convalescent COVID-19. The chain combines TRBV7-6 with TRBJ1-1, with 7 bases that match TRBD1. Sequenced sample: peripheral blood. This CDR3 is CASSLDGQGDILNTEAFF. Written as DNA, the CDR3 is TGTGCCAGCAGCTTAGATGGGCAGGGGGATATCCTGAACACTGAAGCTTTCTTT.